The following is a T cell receptor (beta chain) sequence with its context. This clone has just one count. What antigen it recognizes has not been identified. No clone much larger than this one lies a single base away; base qualities are absent. The germline V gene (reference sequence) specifies MNHNY as CDR1 and SVGAGI as CDR2. From the cysteine through the phenylalanine, the CDR3 covers 14 amino acids. Of all the DNA, just the CDR3 is kept, 42 bases in frame from base 1. The V end loses 6 bases and the J end loses 5 bases, and a stretch of 17 bases separates them. Patients with a history of autoimmune disease or receiving systemic immunosuppression were excluded from the trial. Peripheral blood for TCR sequencing was collected from all dose cohorts at baseline, on cycle 4 day 1, and on cycle 7 day 1. Samples were obtained from an open-label, multicenter, first-in-human phase I dose-escalation trial of ivuxolimab. Adults with locally advanced or metastatic melanoma, renal cell, hepatocellular, or head and neck squamous cell carcinoma were enrolled in the trial. Before TCR sequencing, CD4+ and CD8+ T cells were separately sorted from peripheral blood.

This record comes from a study of OX40 agonist ivuxolimab in advanced cancers. Background for the entire study: The costimulatory receptor OX40 (CD134) was targeted by ivuxolimab, a fully human IgG2 agonistic monoclonal antibody. Intravenous ivuxolimab was administered to patients every 2 weeks at six dose levels: 0.01, 0.1, 0.3, 1.5, 3 and 10 mg/kg. Among the roughly 50 dose-escalation patients, about 20 had hepatocellular carcinoma, roughly 15 melanoma, 9 renal cell carcinoma and 9 head and neck cancer. The dose-escalation cohort was around 83% male with a mean age of roughly 62 years, ranging from roughly 23 to 90. Prior anti-PD-1, anti-PD-L1 or anti-CTLA-4 therapy was permitted, and checkpoint inhibitors had been received by about 37% of dose-escalation patients. Partial responses occurred in three dose-escalation patients: two with cutaneous melanoma and one with hepatocellular carcinoma. The purpose of peripheral TCRbeta sequencing was to test whether ivuxolimab changed TCR sequence diversity and led to clonal T-cell expansion. The paper describes the monotherapy dose-escalation part (N of about 57 patients) of the phase I trial of ivuxolimab. Overall study results and their limits: Clonal expansion of both CD4+ and CD8+ blood T cells was observed from baseline to week 6 at doses 0.1 to 3.0 mg/kg. Low levels of normalized T-cell clonal expansion were also seen in some nonresponding patients. Which antigens the clonally expanded peripheral T cells were specific for was not determined. After ivuxolimab, CD8+ T cells had more expanded clones than CD4+ T cells on average. In the 0.1-3.0 mg/kg groups, partial responders had among the lowest normalized peripheral clonal expansion, particularly in CD8+ T cells.

Genomic DNA was extracted from sorted cells for sequencing of the TCRbeta CDR3 region. The immunoSEQ Assay was used to sequence the TCRbeta CDR3 regions. TCRdb re-hosts the immuneACCESS table, in-frame sequences only. Its copies lack some clones; in the studies checked, an unresolved V gene accounts for under half of them, and the cause for the rest is not known. The sample includes around 68,000 clones, with around nine tenths observed a single time. The ten largest make up around 1.9% of the sample. The sample in question was CD4+ or CD8+ T cells sorted from blood, obtained in a trial of the OX40 agonist ivuxolimab. The chain couples TRBV6-6 to TRBJ2-7, with the D gene not clear enough to name. This clonotype originated in an adult with an advanced solid tumor such as melanoma, head and neck, liver or kidney cancer. The DNA is TGTGCCAGCAGCCACCGACCGGCTCGGGACGAGCAGTACTTC. Its product reads: CASSHRPARDEQYF.